The 9 T cell receptor beta chains given below trace back to one sample, sequenced in a study of blood T cell repertoires in COVID-19. The repertoire was sequenced with immunoSEQ multiplex PCR; TCRdb's copy has only in-frame clones and lacks some. This sample has about 6,600 clones, with around 89% found just once. Sequencing was done on a sample of peripheral blood. These receptors were obtained from a man at least 80 years old with active COVID-19.

The chain recombines TRBV4-2 with TRBJ2-3, with 9 bases fitting TRBD2. The CDR3 is 16 residues long. Germline trimming cut 0 bases from V and 4 bases from J; bases unmatched to any gene: 5. CDR1 and CDR2 from the germline V gene are LGHNA and YNFKEQ. CDR3 protein: CASSQDYSSGADTQYF. CDR3 DNA: TGTGCCAGCAGCCAAGATTATTCTAGCGGGGCAGATACGCAGTATTTT.

V is TRBV7-9 and J is TRBJ1-6, with D possibly matching TRBD1 (6 bases). The CDR3 is 15 amino acids. Germline CDR1 and CDR2: SEHNR and FQNEAQ (reference sequence). The V end was cut by 6 bases, the J end by 8 bases, with 17 bases between. This CDR3 is CASSDGQPGDSPLHF. The CDR3 DNA reads as TGTGCCAGCAGTGACGGACAGCCTGGGGATTCACCCCTCCACTTT.

V usage is TRBV20-1 and J usage is TRBJ2-3, with a weak D call TRBD2 (6 bases). CDR1 is DFQATT and CDR2 is SNEGSKA in the germline V gene (reference sequence). This CDR3 spans 14 amino acids. Deletions cut 3 bases from V and 3 bases from J, with 13 bases between. The CDR3 is CSASPAGRTDTQYF. In nucleotides, the CDR3 is TGCAGTGCTAGTCCGGCGGGAAGGACAGATACGCAGTATTTT.

This clone turned up a few times. The V and J genes are TRBV4-2 and TRBJ2-1; 11 positions match TRBD2. CDR1 is LGHNA and CDR2 is YNFKEQ in the germline V gene. With 4 bases clipped from V and 5 bases from J, the junction kept 13 bases outside the gene matches. The CDR3 covers 18 residues. The CDR3 here is CASSRTQAGLAENNEQFF. The CDR3 coding sequence is TGTGCCAGCAGCCGCACTCAGGCGGGACTAGCGGAAAACAATGAGCAGTTCTTC.

This clone is labeled as medium-sized. The chain couples TRBV28 to TRBJ1-6; D is unresolved. The CDR3 has 14 amino acids. CDR1 MDHEN and CDR2 SYDVKM come from the germline V gene. Trimming removed 5 bases at V and 9 bases at J, with 14 bases between. The CDR3 region is CASSPSTAGSPLHF. The CDR3 region has the DNA TGTGCCAGCAGTCCCTCAACGGCAGGTTCACCCCTCCACTTT.

The rearrangement links TRBV5-1 to TRBJ1-6; maybe TRBD1 (6 bases). CDR1 and CDR2 (germline): SGHRS, YFSETQ. V dropped 5 bases and J dropped 0 bases, with 12 bases sitting between them. The CDR3 runs to 16 residues. The CDR3 DNA follows: TGCGCCAGCAGTCAGCAGGGGATCTCCTATAATTCACCCCTCCACTTT. Its translation: CASSQQGISYNSPLHF.

The chain is built from TRBV6-5 and TRBJ2-3; 10 bases are shared with TRBD2. Germline V gives CDR1 MNHEY, CDR2 SVGAGI. The junction had 6 bases not matched to a gene; V was cut back by 9 bases and J by 0 bases. The CDR3 covers 15 residues. CDR3 in amino acids: CASRGLAASTDTQYF. The CDR3 coding sequence is TGTGCCAGTAGAGGACTAGCGGCTAGCACAGATACGCAGTATTTT.

The chain couples TRBV11-3 to TRBJ2-1, with TRBD2 as a possible D gene (5 bases). Per the germline V gene, CDR1 is SGHNT and CDR2 is YENEEA. The CDR3 runs 13 residues. V was pared by 1 base and J by 10 bases, with 11 bases between. This CDR3 is CASSLGGEREQFF. Written as DNA, the CDR3 is TGTGCCAGCAGCTTAGGTGGGGAGAGGGAGCAGTTCTTC. Full variable domain (rest looked up from reference TRBV11-3 and TRBJ2-1): EAGVVQSPRYKIIEKKQPVAFWCNPISGHNTLYWYLQNLGQGPELLIRYENEEAVDDSQLPKDRFSAERLKGVDSTLKIQPAELGDSAVYLCASSLGGEREQFFGPGTRLTVL.

This clone has only one observation. The chain is built from TRBV4-2 and TRBJ1-1, with D uncertain. Germline V gene data show CDR1 as LGHNA and CDR2 as YNFKEQ. This CDR3 spans 14 amino acids. Trimming removed 1 base from V and 2 bases from J, with 8 bases in between. The CDR3: CASSQGHRNTEAFF. In nucleotides, the CDR3 is TGTGCCAGCAGCCAAGGGCACCGAAACACTGAAGCTTTCTTT.